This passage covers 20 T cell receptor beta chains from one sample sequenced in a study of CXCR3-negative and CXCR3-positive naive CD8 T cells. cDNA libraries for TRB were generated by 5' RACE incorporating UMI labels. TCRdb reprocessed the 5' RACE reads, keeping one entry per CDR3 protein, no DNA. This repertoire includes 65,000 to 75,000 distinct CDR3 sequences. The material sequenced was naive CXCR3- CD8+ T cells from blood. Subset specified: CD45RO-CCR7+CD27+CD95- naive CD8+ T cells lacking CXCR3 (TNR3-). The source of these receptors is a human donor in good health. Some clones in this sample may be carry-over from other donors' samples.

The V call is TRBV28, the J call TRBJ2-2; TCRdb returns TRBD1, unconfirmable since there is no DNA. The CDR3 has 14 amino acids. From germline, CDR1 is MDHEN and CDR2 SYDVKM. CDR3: CASSAGTITWELFF.

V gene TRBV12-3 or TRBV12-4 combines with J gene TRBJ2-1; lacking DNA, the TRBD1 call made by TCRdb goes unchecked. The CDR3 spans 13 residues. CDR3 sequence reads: CASSETGGNEQFF.

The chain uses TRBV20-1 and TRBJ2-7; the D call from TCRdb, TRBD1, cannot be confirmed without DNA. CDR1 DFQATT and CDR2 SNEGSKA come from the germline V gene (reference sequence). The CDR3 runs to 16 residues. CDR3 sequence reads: CSARDLDSATVYEQYF.

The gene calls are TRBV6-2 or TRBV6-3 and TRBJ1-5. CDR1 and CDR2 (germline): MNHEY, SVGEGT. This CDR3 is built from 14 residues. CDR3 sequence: CASSAYSWGQPQHF.

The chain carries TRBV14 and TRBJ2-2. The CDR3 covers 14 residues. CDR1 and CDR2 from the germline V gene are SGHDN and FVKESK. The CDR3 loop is CASSLDGNTGELFF. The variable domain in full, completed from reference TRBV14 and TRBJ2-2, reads EAGVTQFPSHSVIEKGQTVTLRCDPISGHDNLYWYRRVMGKEIKFLLHFVKESKQDESGMPNNRFLAERTGGTYSTLKVQPAELEDSGVYFCASSLDGNTGELFFGEGSRLTVL.

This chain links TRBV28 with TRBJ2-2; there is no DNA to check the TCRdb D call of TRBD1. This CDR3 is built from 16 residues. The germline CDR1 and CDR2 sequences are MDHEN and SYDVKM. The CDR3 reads CASQPLGETNTGELFF.

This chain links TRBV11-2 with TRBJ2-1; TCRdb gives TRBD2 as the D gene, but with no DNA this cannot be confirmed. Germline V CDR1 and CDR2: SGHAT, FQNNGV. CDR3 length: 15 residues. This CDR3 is CASTRVAGDPDEQFF.

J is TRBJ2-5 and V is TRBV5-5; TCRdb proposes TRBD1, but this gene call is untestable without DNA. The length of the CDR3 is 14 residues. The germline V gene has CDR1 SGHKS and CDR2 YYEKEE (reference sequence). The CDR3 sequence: CPSTTGQGGETQYF.

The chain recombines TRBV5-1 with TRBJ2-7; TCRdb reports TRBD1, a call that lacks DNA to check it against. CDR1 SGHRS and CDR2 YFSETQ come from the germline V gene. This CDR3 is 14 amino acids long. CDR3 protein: CASSPGTGADEQYF.

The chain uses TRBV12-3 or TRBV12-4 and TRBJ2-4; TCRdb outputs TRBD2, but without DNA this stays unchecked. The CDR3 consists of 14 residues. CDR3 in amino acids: CASSEDLAKNIQYF.

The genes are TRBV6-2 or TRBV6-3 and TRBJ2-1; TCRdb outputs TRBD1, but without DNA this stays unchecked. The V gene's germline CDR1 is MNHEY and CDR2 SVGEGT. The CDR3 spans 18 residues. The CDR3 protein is CASNPLAGPDPYYNEQFF.

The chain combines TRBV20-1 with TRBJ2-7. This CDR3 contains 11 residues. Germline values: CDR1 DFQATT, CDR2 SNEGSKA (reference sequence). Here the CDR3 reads CSAGQDYEQYF.

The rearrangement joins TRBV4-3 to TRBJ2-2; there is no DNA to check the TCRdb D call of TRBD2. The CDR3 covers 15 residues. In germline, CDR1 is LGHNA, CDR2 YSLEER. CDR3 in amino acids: CASSQEYTGSGELFF.

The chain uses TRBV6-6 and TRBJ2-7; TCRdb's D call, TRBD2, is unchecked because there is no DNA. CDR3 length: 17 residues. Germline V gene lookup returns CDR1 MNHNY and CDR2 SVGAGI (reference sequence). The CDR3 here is CASSPQVRGPSSYEQYF.

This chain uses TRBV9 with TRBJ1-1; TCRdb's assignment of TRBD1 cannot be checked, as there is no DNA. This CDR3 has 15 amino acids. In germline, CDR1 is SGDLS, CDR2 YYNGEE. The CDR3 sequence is CASSHGTPTGTEAFF.

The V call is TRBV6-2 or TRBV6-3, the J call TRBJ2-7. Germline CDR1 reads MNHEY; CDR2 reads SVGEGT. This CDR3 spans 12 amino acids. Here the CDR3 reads CASSVPSDEQYF.

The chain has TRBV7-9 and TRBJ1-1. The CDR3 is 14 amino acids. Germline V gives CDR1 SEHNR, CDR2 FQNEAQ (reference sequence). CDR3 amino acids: CASSLVVRNTEAFF. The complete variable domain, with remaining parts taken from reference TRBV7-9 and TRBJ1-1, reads DTGVSQNPRHKITKRGQNVTFRCDPISEHNRLYWYRQTLGQGPEFLTYFQNEAQLEKSRLLSDRFSAERPKGSFSTLEIQRTEQGDSAMYLCASSLVVRNTEAFFGQGTRLTVV.

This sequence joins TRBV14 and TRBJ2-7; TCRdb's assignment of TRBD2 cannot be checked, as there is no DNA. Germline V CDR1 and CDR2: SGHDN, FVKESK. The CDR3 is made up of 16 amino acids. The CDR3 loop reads CASPLVSGRYSYEQYF.

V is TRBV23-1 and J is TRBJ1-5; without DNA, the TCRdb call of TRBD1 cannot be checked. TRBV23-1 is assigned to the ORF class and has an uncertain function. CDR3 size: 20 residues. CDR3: CASSQSKRTGGSSSNQPQHF.

The CDR3 region is CSVAPGGGYEQYF. This chain joins TRBV29-1 and TRBJ2-7; TCRdb proposes TRBD1, but this gene call is untestable without DNA. Germline V CDR1 and CDR2: SQVTM, ANQGSEA. This CDR3 region has 13 residues.